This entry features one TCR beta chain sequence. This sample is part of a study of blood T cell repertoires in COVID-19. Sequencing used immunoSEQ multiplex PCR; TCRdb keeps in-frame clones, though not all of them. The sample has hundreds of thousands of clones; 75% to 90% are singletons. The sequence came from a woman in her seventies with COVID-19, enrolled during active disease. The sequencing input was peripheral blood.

Here the CDR3 reads CASRTHRGCWVLNTEAFF. The DNA for the CDR3 is TGTGCCAGCAGAACTCACAGGGGCTGCTGGGTGCTGAACACTGAAGCTTTCTTT. V gene TRBV21-1 combines with J gene TRBJ1-1; the table's TRBD1 call for D was not verified on the DNA. TRBV21-1 is classified as a pseudogene. The length of the CDR3 is 18 residues.